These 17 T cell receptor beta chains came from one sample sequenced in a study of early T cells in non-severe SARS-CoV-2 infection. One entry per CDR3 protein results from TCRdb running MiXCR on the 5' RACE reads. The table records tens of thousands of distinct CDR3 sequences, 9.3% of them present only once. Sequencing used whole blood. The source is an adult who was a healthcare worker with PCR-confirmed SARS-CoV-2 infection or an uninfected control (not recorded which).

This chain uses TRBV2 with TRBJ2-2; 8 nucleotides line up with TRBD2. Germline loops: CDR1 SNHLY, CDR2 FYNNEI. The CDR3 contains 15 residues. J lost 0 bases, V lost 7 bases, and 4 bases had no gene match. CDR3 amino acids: CASKRTSPNTGELFF. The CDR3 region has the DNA TGTGCCAGCAAAAGGACTAGCCCGAACACCGGGGAGCTGTTTTTT.

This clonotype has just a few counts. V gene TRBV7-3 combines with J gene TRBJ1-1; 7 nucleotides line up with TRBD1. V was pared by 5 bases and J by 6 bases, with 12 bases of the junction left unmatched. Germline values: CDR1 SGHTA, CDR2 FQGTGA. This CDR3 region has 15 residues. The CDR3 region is CASSATPDRVAEAFF. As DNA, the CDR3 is TGTGCCAGCAGCGCAACCCCTGACAGGGTTGCTGAAGCTTTCTTT.

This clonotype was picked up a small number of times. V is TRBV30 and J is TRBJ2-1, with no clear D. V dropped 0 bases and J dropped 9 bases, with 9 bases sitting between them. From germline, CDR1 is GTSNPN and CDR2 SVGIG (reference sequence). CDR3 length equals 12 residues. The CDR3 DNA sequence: TGTGCCTGGAGTGTCCTTCAATCTGAGCAGTTCTTC. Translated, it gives CAWSVLQSEQFF.

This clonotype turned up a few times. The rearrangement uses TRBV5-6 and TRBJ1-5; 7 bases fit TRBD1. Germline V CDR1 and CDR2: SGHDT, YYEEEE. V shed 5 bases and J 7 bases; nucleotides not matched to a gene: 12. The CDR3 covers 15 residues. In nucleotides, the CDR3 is TGTGCCAGCAGTTCTGGGACAGCCCCAAGGCAGCCCCAGCATTTT. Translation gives CASSSGTAPRQPQHF. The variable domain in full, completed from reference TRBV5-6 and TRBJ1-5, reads DAGVTQSPTHLIKTRGQQVTLRCSPKSGHDTVSWYQQALGQGPQFIFQYYEEEERQRGNFPDRFSGHQFPNYSSELNVNALLLGDSALYLCASSSGTAPRQPQHFGDGTRLSIL.

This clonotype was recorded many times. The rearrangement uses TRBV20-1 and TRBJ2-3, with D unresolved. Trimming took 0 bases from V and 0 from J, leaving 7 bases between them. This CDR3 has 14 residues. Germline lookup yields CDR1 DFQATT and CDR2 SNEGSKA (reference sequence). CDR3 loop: CSARDPLSTDTQYF. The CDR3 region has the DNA TGCAGTGCTAGAGATCCCCTTAGCACAGATACGCAGTATTTT.

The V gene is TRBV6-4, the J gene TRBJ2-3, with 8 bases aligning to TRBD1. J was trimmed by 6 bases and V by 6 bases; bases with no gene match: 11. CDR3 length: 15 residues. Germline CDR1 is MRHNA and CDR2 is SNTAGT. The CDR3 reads CASSSGAGGADTQYF. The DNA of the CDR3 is TGTGCCAGCAGCTCTGGGGCAGGGGGCGCGGATACGCAGTATTTT.

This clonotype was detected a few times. Here the CDR3 DNA reads TGTGCCAGCAGCCCACCTTTTAGAGGGGCGCAAGGCTACACCTTC. Translating it yields CASSPPFRGAQGYTF. The chain links TRBV11-2 to TRBJ1-2; D is perhaps TRBD1 (5 bases). Deletions cut 5 bases from V and 8 bases from J, with 21 bases between. The CDR3 covers 15 residues. Per germline, CDR1 SGHAT and CDR2 FQNNGV. Looking up the rest from reference TRBV11-2 and TRBJ1-2 gives the full variable domain: EAGVAQSPRYKIIEKRQSVAFWCNPISGHATLYWYQQILGQGPKLLIQFQNNGVVDDSQLPKDRFSAERLKGVDSTLKIQPAKLEDSAVYLCASSPPFRGAQGYTFGSGTRLTVV.

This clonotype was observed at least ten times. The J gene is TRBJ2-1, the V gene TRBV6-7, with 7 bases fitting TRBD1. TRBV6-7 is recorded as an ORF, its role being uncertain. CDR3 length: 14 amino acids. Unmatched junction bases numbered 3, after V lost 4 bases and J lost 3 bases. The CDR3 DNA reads TGTGCCAGCAGTTCCCCAGGGGGCTACAATGAGCAGTTCTTC. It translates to CASSSPGGYNEQFF.

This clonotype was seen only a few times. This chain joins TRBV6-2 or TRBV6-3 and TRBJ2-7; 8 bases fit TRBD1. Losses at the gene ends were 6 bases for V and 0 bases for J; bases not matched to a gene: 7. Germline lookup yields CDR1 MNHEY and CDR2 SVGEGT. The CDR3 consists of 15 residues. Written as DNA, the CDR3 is TGTGCCAGCAGGCGGACAGGGCCTAGCTCCTACGAGCAGTACTTC. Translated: CASRRTGPSSYEQYF.

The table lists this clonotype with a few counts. The CDR3 nucleotides are TGTGCCAGCAGCCCGGAAGGGAAGCGTTATGGCTACACCTTC. Its protein product is CASSPEGKRYGYTF. V is TRBV7-9 and J is TRBJ1-2; unclear D gene. The CDR3 consists of 14 residues. Germline CDR1 SEHNR, CDR2 FQNEAQ (reference sequence). Deletions cut 5 bases from V and 5 bases from J, with 15 bases between.

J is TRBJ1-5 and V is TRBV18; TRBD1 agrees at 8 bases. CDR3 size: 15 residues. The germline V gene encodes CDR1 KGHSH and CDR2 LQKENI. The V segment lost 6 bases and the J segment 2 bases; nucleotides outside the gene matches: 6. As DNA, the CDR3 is TGTGCCAGCTCTGAAACAGGGGGTGGCAATCAGCCCCAGCATTTT. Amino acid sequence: CASSETGGGNQPQHF.

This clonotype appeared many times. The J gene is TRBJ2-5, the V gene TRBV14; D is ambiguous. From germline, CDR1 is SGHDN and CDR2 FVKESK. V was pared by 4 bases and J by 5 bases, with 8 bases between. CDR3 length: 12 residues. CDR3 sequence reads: CASSPSRETQYF. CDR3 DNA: TGTGCCAGCAGCCCCTCGAGGGAGACCCAGTACTTC.

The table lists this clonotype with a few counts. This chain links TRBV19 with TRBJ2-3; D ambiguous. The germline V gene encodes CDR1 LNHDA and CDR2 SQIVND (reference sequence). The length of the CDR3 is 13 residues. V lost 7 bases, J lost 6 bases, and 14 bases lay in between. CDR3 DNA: TGTGCCAGTACCCCAACCCCCCGGGATACGCAGTATTTT. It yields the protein CASTPTPRDTQYF.

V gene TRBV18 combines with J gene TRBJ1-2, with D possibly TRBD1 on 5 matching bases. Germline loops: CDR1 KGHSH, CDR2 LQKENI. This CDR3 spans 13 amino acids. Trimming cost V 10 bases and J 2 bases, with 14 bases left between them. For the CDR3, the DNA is TGTGCCACGAAGCGGGGCGGGAACTATGGCTACACCTTC. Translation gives CATKRGGNYGYTF.

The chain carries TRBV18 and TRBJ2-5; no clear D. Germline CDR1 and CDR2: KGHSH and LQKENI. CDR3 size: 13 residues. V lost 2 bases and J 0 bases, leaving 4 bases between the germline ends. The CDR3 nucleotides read TGTGCCAGCTCACCAGGCAACCAAGAGACCCAGTACTTC. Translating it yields CASSPGNQETQYF.

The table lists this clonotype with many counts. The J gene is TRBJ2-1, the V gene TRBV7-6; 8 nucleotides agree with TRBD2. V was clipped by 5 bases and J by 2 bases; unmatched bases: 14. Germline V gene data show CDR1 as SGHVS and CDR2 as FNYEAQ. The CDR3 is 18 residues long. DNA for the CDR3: TGTGCCAGCAGCGCAACCCCGAGCGGGGGTGTCACCTACAATGAGCAGTTCTTC. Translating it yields CASSATPSGGVTYNEQFF.

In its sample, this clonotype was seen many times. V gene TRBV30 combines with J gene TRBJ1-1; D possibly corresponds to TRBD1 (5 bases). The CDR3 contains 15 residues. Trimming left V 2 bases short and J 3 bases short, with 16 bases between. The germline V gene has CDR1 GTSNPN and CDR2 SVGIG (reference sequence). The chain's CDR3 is CAWSTGGGYDTEAFF. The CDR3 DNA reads TGTGCCTGGAGTACCGGGGGGGGTTACGACACTGAAGCTTTCTTT.